The 19 T cell receptor beta chains below were found in one sample sequenced in a study of blood T cell repertoires in COVID-19. The assay was immunoSEQ multiplex PCR, and TCRdb's table has in-frame clones only and misses some. The sample carries about 200,000 clones, approximately 91% recorded once. Source material: peripheral blood. These TCRs come from a woman aged 40-49 years who had recovered from COVID-19.

This clone has more than one count but fewer than ten. V usage is TRBV14 and J usage is TRBJ2-4; 7 nucleotides line up with TRBD2. This CDR3 spans 16 amino acids. The germline CDR1 and CDR2 sequences are SGHDN and FVKESK. V was pared by 4 bases and J by 3 bases, with 9 bases of the junction left unmatched. The CDR3 loop is CASSLSRGSSKNIQYF. The CDR3 DNA sequence: TGTGCCAGCAGCCTTAGTCGCGGGAGTAGCAAAAACATTCAGTACTTC.

The V gene is TRBV7-9, the J gene TRBJ2-5; 15 bases are shared with TRBD2. The V segment lost 4 bases and the J segment 4 bases; nucleotides outside the gene matches: 7. This CDR3 has 17 amino acids. Germline loops: CDR1 SEHNR, CDR2 FQNEAQ (reference sequence). The CDR3 sequence: CASSWMGLAGGLETQYF. DNA for the CDR3: TGTGCCAGCAGCTGGATGGGACTAGCGGGAGGACTAGAGACCCAGTACTTC. Using reference TRBV7-9 and TRBJ2-5 for the parts outside the CDR3, the full variable domain is DTGVSQNPRHKITKRGQNVTFRCDPISEHNRLYWYRQTLGQGPEFLTYFQNEAQLEKSRLLSDRFSAERPKGSFSTLEIQRTEQGDSAMYLCASSWMGLAGGLETQYFGPGTRLLVL.

The gene calls are TRBV19 and TRBJ2-2; 8 positions match TRBD2. Germline CDR1 and CDR2: LNHDA and SQIVND (reference sequence). CDR3 length equals 13 residues. Germline trimming cut 10 bases from V and 8 bases from J; bases unmatched to any gene: 9. The CDR3 protein is CATREGRDGELFF. CDR3 coding DNA: TGTGCCACACGGGAGGGCCGGGATGGGGAGCTGTTTTTT.

The chain carries TRBV11-2 and TRBJ1-3, with TRBD1 as a possible D gene (6 bases). V was cut by 0 bases and J by 0 bases, with 9 bases left in between. The CDR3 sequence is 16 residues long. CDR1 is SGHAT and CDR2 is FQNNGV in the germline V gene. The DNA for the CDR3 is TGTGCCAGCAGCTTAGACACAGGGTTCTCTGGAAACACCATATATTTT. Protein sequence: CASSLDTGFSGNTIYF.

The chain uses TRBV2 and TRBJ2-4; 8 nucleotides agree with TRBD1. V shed 0 bases, J shed 1 base, and the junction held 8 bases outside the gene matches. This CDR3 contains 18 residues. CDR1 SNHLY and CDR2 FYNNEI come from the germline V gene. The CDR3: CASSEAPQGALAKNIQYF. CDR3 nucleotides: TGTGCCAGCAGTGAAGCCCCTCAGGGGGCTCTTGCCAAAAACATTCAGTACTTC.

The J gene is TRBJ1-1, the V gene TRBV6-5; TRBD1 aligns across 10 bases. The CDR3 totals 13 residues. The ends lost 8 bases at V and 4 bases at J; junction bases unmatched: 4. The germline V gene encodes CDR1 MNHEY and CDR2 SVGAGI. The CDR3 reads CASEGQGITEAFF. The CDR3 DNA reads as TGTGCCAGCGAGGGACAGGGGATCACTGAAGCTTTCTTT.

The CDR3 sequence: CSTNRQGWYTDTQYF. CDR3 nucleotide sequence: TGCAGCACTAACCGACAGGGTTGGTACACAGATACGCAGTATTTT. The chain couples TRBV29-1 to TRBJ2-3; 7 bases map to TRBD1. Germline values: CDR1 SQVTM, CDR2 ANQGSEA. V lost 8 bases, J lost 2 bases, and 13 bases stayed unmatched. This CDR3 has 15 amino acids.

The chain carries TRBV12-3 or TRBV12-4 and TRBJ2-3; D ambiguous. The CDR3 runs 11 residues. V gave up 5 bases and J gave up 6 bases, with 6 bases separating them. CDR3 region: CASSPVDTQYF. CDR3 sequence (DNA): TGTGCCAGCAGTCCCGTGGATACGCAGTATTTT.

The chain employs TRBV5-6 and TRBJ2-4, with D possibly being TRBD1 (7 bases). This CDR3 spans 19 amino acids. Trimming stripped 0 bases from V and 2 bases from J, with 21 bases between. The germline CDR1 and CDR2 sequences are SGHDT and YYEEEE. As DNA, the CDR3 is TGTGCCAGCAGCTTGGCCGGTCTGCGGGGACAGTCAACCAAAAACATTCAGTACTTC. It codes for CASSLAGLRGQSTKNIQYF. Using reference TRBV5-6 and TRBJ2-4 for the parts outside the CDR3, the full variable domain is DAGVTQSPTHLIKTRGQQVTLRCSPKSGHDTVSWYQQALGQGPQFIFQYYEEEERQRGNFPDRFSGHQFPNYSSELNVNALLLGDSALYLCASSLAGLRGQSTKNIQYFGAGTRLSVL.

This clone was picked up one time. The genes are TRBV30 and TRBJ2-5; 7 nucleotides match TRBD1. V gave up 4 bases and J gave up 4 bases; unmatched junction bases: 6. The CDR3 spans 13 residues. Germline CDR1 and CDR2: GTSNPN and SVGIG (reference sequence). CDR3 in DNA: TGTGCCTGGAACAGGGGCCTTAGAGAGACCCAGTACTTC. Translation: CAWNRGLRETQYF.

The rearrangement joins TRBV19 to TRBJ1-4; tentative D call: TRBD1 (5 bases). With 4 bases removed from V and 2 bases from J, the gap between germline ends came to 11 bases. The length of the CDR3 is 15 residues. Germline CDR1 LNHDA, CDR2 SQIVND (reference sequence). Written as DNA, the CDR3 is TGTGCCAGTAGTACCGGGGGTTCGACTAATGAAAAACTGTTTTTT. Protein product: CASSTGGSTNEKLFF.

The CDR3 spells CAWSVSGSYEQYF. CDR3 sequence (DNA): TGTGCCTGGAGTGTCTCAGGATCCTACGAGCAGTACTTC. The genes are TRBV30 and TRBJ2-7, with no clear D. The ends were cut back, 0 bases at V and 1 base at J, with 7 bases in the middle. This CDR3 is 13 amino acids long. Per the germline V gene, CDR1 is GTSNPN and CDR2 is SVGIG (reference sequence).

This clone turned up a few times. CDR3 in DNA: TGTGCCAGCACCTTACAGGGGGTCGATAATTCACCCCTCCACTTT. Translated: CASTLQGVDNSPLHF. V gene TRBV2 combines with J gene TRBJ1-6, with 8 nucleotides matching TRBD1. The CDR3 length is 15 residues. Germline CDR1 and CDR2: SNHLY and FYNNEI. With 7 bases clipped from V and 5 bases from J, the junction kept 7 bases outside the gene matches. Drawing the rest from reference TRBV2 and TRBJ1-6, the complete variable domain is EPEVTQTPSHQVTQMGQEVILRCVPISNHLYFYWYRQILGQKVEFLVSFYNNEISEKSEIFDDQFSVERPDGSNFTLKIRSTKLEDSAMYFCASTLQGVDNSPLHFGNGTRLTVT.

This clone occurred a few times. This chain links TRBV12-3 or TRBV12-4 with TRBJ1-1; D gene unclear. CDR3 size: 11 residues. V lost 2 bases and J lost 6, with 4 bases in between. This chain's CDR3 is CASSLYSEAFF. CDR3 bases: TGTGCCAGCAGTTTATACTCTGAAGCTTTCTTT.

The chain uses TRBV11-2 and TRBJ2-5, with TRBD2 matching over 10 bases. CDR3 length equals 18 residues. V dropped 5 bases and J dropped 5; count of bases not matched to a gene: 17. The germline gives CDR1 SGHAT, CDR2 FQNNGV. The CDR3 loop reads CASSPRVGIAGGLETQYF. Here the CDR3 DNA reads TGTGCCAGCAGCCCCCGGGTTGGAATAGCGGGAGGATTGGAGACCCAGTACTTC.

The V gene is TRBV9, the J gene TRBJ2-1; 8 bases are a match to TRBD2. The ends lost 7 bases at V and 9 bases at J; junction bases unmatched: 12. Germline CDR1 reads SGDLS; CDR2 reads YYNGEE. The CDR3 has 14 residues. The CDR3 coding sequence is TGTGCCAGCTCCGGACTAGCTCGGCTCGGTGAGCAGTTCTTC. Its protein product is CASSGLARLGEQFF. The entire variable domain, with the rest obtained from reference TRBV9 and TRBJ2-1, is as follows: DSGVTQTPKHLITATGQRVTLRCSPRSGDLSVYWYQQSLDQGLQFLIQYYNGEERAKGNILERFSAQQFPDLHSELNLSSLELGDSALYFCASSGLARLGEQFFGPGTRLTVL.

The rearrangement links TRBV29-1 to TRBJ1-1; TRBD1 aligns across 8 bases. The CDR3 spans 11 residues. V lost 6 bases to trimming and J lost 5 bases; unmatched junction nucleotides: 2. Germline CDR1 reads SQVTM; CDR2 reads ANQGSEA. As DNA, the CDR3 is TGCAGCGTGGACAGGGAAACTGAAGCTTTCTTT. Its protein is CSVDRETEAFF.

The chain has TRBV5-8 and TRBJ2-7; a weak D match, TRBD2 (6 bases). This CDR3 is 15 amino acids long. Germline CDR1 and CDR2: SGHTS and YDEGEE. V gave up 0 bases and J gave up 3 bases, with 13 bases separating them. CDR3 DNA sequence: TGTGCCAGCAGCTTGGGGGCTGGGGGGATCTACGAGCAGTACTTC. This codes for CASSLGAGGIYEQYF.

This clone has just one count. CDR3 in DNA: TGTGCCAGCAGCGTAGCCCCATCCTACGAGCAGTACTTC. Translated: CASSVAPSYEQYF. The chain uses TRBV9 and TRBJ2-7; D is unresolved. Germline CDR1 is SGDLS and CDR2 is YYNGEE. The CDR3 is 13 amino acids. Trimming stripped 0 bases from V and 1 base from J, with 5 bases between.